The clone carrying this TCR beta chain was observed a handful of times. Its antigen remains unknown. These data are taken from a study of CD8 T cells in ankylosing spondylitis. Germline assignment: CDR1 MDHEN and CDR2 SYDVKM. The V end lost 4 bases, the J end lost 3 bases, and 15 bases lay between the germline ends. This CDR3 spans 15 amino acids. TCRdb redid the calling of the 5' RACE reads with MiXCR, one entry per CDR3 protein. The sample gives about 130,000 distinct CDR3 sequences, 15% to 20% of which show up once; 30% to 35% is in the top ten. Notes on the study in general: Significant enrichment of disease-linked clones was reported in matched ankylosing spondylitis synovial fluid. A motif in TCR beta, a set of eight highly homologous variants, appeared characteristic of ankylosing spondylitis blood.

The sample taken for sequencing was blood, either unsorted or a sorted T cell fraction (not recorded which). This clonotype originated in a male donor with ankylosing spondylitis. The rearrangement joins TRBV28 to TRBJ2-5, with D possibly matching TRBD2 (5 bases). CDR3 loop: CASSSPAEPEETQYF. The CDR3 bases are TGTGCCAGCAGTTCCCCAGCGGAACCCGAAGAGACCCAGTACTTC.